Listed here are 28 T cell receptor beta chains from one sample, sequenced in a study of CD8+ T cells in alopecia areata (dated by TCRdb to between 2017 and 2018). Libraries were constructed by the immunoSEQ multiplex PCR assay. RNA was extracted from all samples and reverse transcribed into cDNA, which served as template for TCR sequencing. The table comes from immuneACCESS by way of TCRdb, which keeps in-frame sequences with V and J called. Part of the clones is missing from these tables; in studies checked, under half for an unresolved V gene and the rest for unknown reasons. Within this sample are about 150,000 clones, with roughly 58% of them counted one time only. The ten largest clones take up about 38% of the sample. Input material: CD8+ T cells sorted from blood. All receptors come from a human donor in good health.

This rearrangement joins TRBV5-1 to TRBJ2-3; 12 positions match TRBD2. Germline V lookup: CDR1 SGHRS, CDR2 YFSETQ. V lost 4 bases to trimming and J lost 8 bases; unmatched junction nucleotides: 8. There are 15 residues in the CDR3. This CDR3 reads CASSEPLAGGLTQYF. In DNA, the CDR3 is TGCGCCAGCAGCGAACCACTAGCGGGAGGTCTTACGCAGTATTTT.

The V and J genes are TRBV27 and TRBJ2-5, with 9 positions matching TRBD2. Germline CDR1 and CDR2: MNHEY and SMNVEV (reference sequence). There are 15 residues in the CDR3. Losses at the gene ends were 6 bases for V and 1 base for J; bases not matched to a gene: 6. CDR3 sequence: CASSPLTSGQETQYF. The DNA of the CDR3 is TGTGCCAGCAGCCCCCTGACTAGCGGCCAAGAGACCCAGTACTTC.

The chain uses TRBV27 and TRBJ2-3; D uncertain. Trimming took off 3 bases at V and 2 bases at J, with 12 bases between the two ends. CDR1 is MNHEY, CDR2 SMNVEV, per germline (reference sequence). This CDR3 comprises 15 residues. CDR3 coding DNA: TGTGCCAGCAGTTTGACGAACCCAAACACAGATACGCAGTATTTT. Translation: CASSLTNPNTDTQYF.

The chain couples TRBV29-1 to TRBJ1-2; 7 bases map to TRBD1. The CDR3 is 13 amino acids. Per the germline V gene, CDR1 is SQVTM and CDR2 is ANQGSEA. V dropped 4 bases and J dropped 3; count of bases not matched to a gene: 5. For the CDR3, the DNA is TGCAGCGTTGTGAGGGACAGCGACTATGGCTACACCTTC. It codes for CSVVRDSDYGYTF.

The chain has TRBV7-9 and TRBJ2-1; D gene ambiguous. Per germline, CDR1 SEHNR and CDR2 FQNEAQ (reference sequence). This CDR3 is built from 13 residues. Trimming took 4 bases from V and 3 from J, leaving 7 bases between them. This chain's CDR3 is CASSSVGYNEQFF. The CDR3, as DNA: TGTGCCAGCAGCTCGGTGGGCTACAATGAGCAGTTCTTC.

J is TRBJ2-7 and V is TRBV29-1; 10 nucleotides match TRBD2. The CDR3 runs to 13 residues. The J segment lost 3 bases and the V segment lost 4 bases, leaving 3 bases of the junction unmatched. The germline gives CDR1 SQVTM, CDR2 ANQGSEA. CDR3 in DNA: TGCAGCGTTGTCGAGCGGGAGGGCTACGAGCAGTACTTC. The encoded protein is CSVVEREGYEQYF.

The chain couples TRBV2 to TRBJ2-7, with unresolved D. Germline V gene data show CDR1 as SNHLY and CDR2 as FYNNEI. This CDR3 contains 13 residues. Trimming took 4 bases from V and 2 from J, leaving 9 bases between them. CDR3 in amino acids: CASSVGMAYEQYF. CDR3 in DNA: TGTGCCAGCAGTGTCGGTATGGCCTACGAGCAGTACTTC.

The V and J genes are TRBV9 and TRBJ1-2; TRBD1 matches 7 bases. The CDR3 is 17 residues long. V trimming: 1 base; J trimming: 1 base; junction bases outside the gene matches: 10. Per the germline V gene, CDR1 is SGDLS and CDR2 is YYNGEE. CDR3 in amino acids: CASSVFSGRGDNYGYTF. As DNA, the CDR3 is TGTGCCAGCAGCGTATTTTCGGGCAGGGGGGATAACTATGGCTACACCTTC.

The V gene is TRBV11-2, the J gene TRBJ2-2; D uncertain. Trimming left V 1 base short and J 1 base short, with 4 bases between. Germline V lookup: CDR1 SGHAT, CDR2 FQNNGV. This CDR3 has 14 amino acids. In nucleotides, the CDR3 is TGTGCCAGCAGCTTAGGCGGGAACACCGGGGAGCTGTTTTTT. Its protein is CASSLGGNTGELFF.

V usage is TRBV13 and J usage is TRBJ2-5, with 11 bases lining up with TRBD2. Unmatched junction bases numbered 3, after V lost 5 bases and J lost 4 bases. The germline CDR1 and CDR2 sequences are PRHDT and FYEKMQ (reference sequence). The CDR3 extends over 14 amino acids. The CDR3: CASSLGLAGETQYF. The CDR3, as DNA: TGTGCCAGCAGCCTTGGACTAGCGGGAGAGACCCAGTACTTC.

The rearrangement joins TRBV12-5 to TRBJ2-1; possible D gene TRBD2, 6 bases. The V end was cut by 4 bases, the J end by 5 bases, with 12 bases between. The length of the CDR3 is 14 residues. The germline V gene encodes CDR1 LGHNT and CDR2 FRNRAP. CDR3 in DNA: TGTGCTAGTGGTTCAGCGGGCCTAGACAATGAGCAGTTCTTC. This encodes CASGSAGLDNEQFF.

V is TRBV2 and J is TRBJ1-1; D is perhaps TRBD1 (5 bases). The CDR3 has 12 residues. V was trimmed by 8 bases and J by 6 bases, leaving 13 bases between them. CDR1 is SNHLY, CDR2 FYNNEI, per germline. The CDR3 sequence is CASQSTGAEAFF. CDR3 nucleotides: TGTGCCAGCCAGTCAACGGGGGCTGAAGCTTTCTTT.

This clone showed up just a few times. The chain carries TRBV29-1 and TRBJ2-3, with D perhaps given as TRBD1 or TRBD2 (6 bases each). Trimming pared 4 bases from V and 6 bases from J, leaving 17 bases between. Germline CDR1 is SQVTM and CDR2 is ANQGSEA. This CDR3 has 14 residues. The CDR3 reads CSVVRGRFWDTQYF. CDR3 DNA: TGCAGCGTTGTCCGGGGGCGATTTTGGGATACGCAGTATTTT.

This clone was counted a few times. The chain combines TRBV6-6 with TRBJ1-1; maybe TRBD1 (6 bases). Germline lookup yields CDR1 MNHNY and CDR2 SVGAGI (reference sequence). V lost 0 bases and J 7 bases, leaving 12 bases between the germline ends. There are 14 residues in the CDR3. The CDR3 sequence is CASSYSSMDSEAFF. In nucleotides, the CDR3 is TGTGCCAGCAGTTACTCGAGTATGGACAGTGAAGCTTTCTTT.

The rearrangement links TRBV5-6 to TRBJ2-7, with D uncertain. Germline loops: CDR1 SGHDT, CDR2 YYEEEE. CDR3 length: 14 residues. The V end lost 5 bases, the J end lost 3 bases, and 15 bases lay between the germline ends. DNA of the CDR3: TGTGCCAGCAGTTTAGGACGCGGTTACTACGAGCAGTACTTC. Translation gives CASSLGRGYYEQYF.

The chain carries TRBV5-1 and TRBJ2-7; perhaps TRBD1 as D (5 bases). Germline V gives CDR1 SGHRS, CDR2 YFSETQ. The CDR3 runs 14 residues. V lost 0 bases, J lost 5 bases, and 12 bases lay in between. CDR3 nucleotide sequence: TGCGCCAGCAGCTTGGGATTCGGACAAGACGAGCAGTACTTC. The encoded protein is CASSLGFGQDEQYF.

The chain couples TRBV29-1 to TRBJ2-1; a weak D match, TRBD2 (6 bases). Trimming removed 6 bases at V and 2 bases at J, with 20 bases between. Germline CDR1 SQVTM, CDR2 ANQGSEA. This CDR3 has 16 amino acids. The CDR3 here is CSVEGIGGRPYNEQFF. The DNA for the CDR3 is TGCAGCGTGGAGGGGATAGGTGGTCGACCCTACAATGAGCAGTTCTTC.

The chain couples TRBV6-5 to TRBJ2-4; D gene ambiguous. The CDR3 covers 10 residues. The V end lost 8 bases, the J end lost 8 bases, and 7 bases lay between the germline ends. Germline CDR1 reads MNHEY; CDR2 reads SVGAGI. The CDR3 DNA follows: TGTGCCAGCGGGCAGGACATTCAGTACTTC. It translates to CASGQDIQYF.

This sequence joins TRBV15 and TRBJ2-5; D is tentatively TRBD1 or TRBD2 (5 bases each). The CDR3 contains 16 residues. CDR1 LNHNV and CDR2 YYDKDF come from the germline V gene (reference sequence). Trimming removed 5 bases at V and 7 bases at J, with 23 bases between. The CDR3 region has the DNA TGTGCCACCAGCCCCAGACAGTCTACCCCTGGAGGGACCCAGTACTTC. This translates into CATSPRQSTPGGTQYF.

The chain couples TRBV9 to TRBJ2-3, with D perhaps TRBD1 or TRBD2 (5 bases each). Trimming removed 4 bases from V and 3 bases from J, with 15 bases in between. Germline CDR1 is SGDLS and CDR2 is YYNGEE. The CDR3 contains 15 residues. This chain's CDR3 is CASSPGSTGTDTQYF. As DNA, the CDR3 is TGTGCCAGCAGCCCAGGGAGTACTGGTACAGATACGCAGTATTTT.

The rearrangement uses TRBV29-1 and TRBJ2-3; 11 positions agree with TRBD2. The CDR3 extends over 14 amino acids. Germline CDR1 and CDR2: SQVTM and ANQGSEA. Trimming cost V 5 bases and J 2 bases; bases outside gene matches: 3. For the CDR3, the DNA is TGCAGCGTTAGGGGACTAGCGGACACAGATACGCAGTATTTT. It codes for CSVRGLADTDTQYF.

CDR3 residues: CASRLTSGREKTQYF. CDR3 bases: TGTGCCAGCAGGCTCACTAGCGGGAGAGAGAAGACCCAGTACTTC. The chain is built from TRBV28 and TRBJ2-5; 11 bases fit TRBD2. Germline V gene data show CDR1 as MDHEN and CDR2 as SYDVKM. V lost 6 bases, J lost 6 bases, and 9 bases stayed unmatched. The CDR3 totals 15 residues.

The rearrangement joins TRBV13 to TRBJ2-1; maybe TRBD1 (6 bases). The CDR3 length is 13 residues. In germline, CDR1 is PRHDT, CDR2 FYEKMQ (reference sequence). V was shortened by 6 bases and J by 5 bases, with 11 bases between the two germline ends. The CDR3 DNA is TGTGCCAGCAGGACCGGGACAAACAATGAGCAGTTCTTC. This encodes CASRTGTNNEQFF.

The V gene is TRBV29-1, the J gene TRBJ1-1; D is possibly TRBD1 (6 bases). V gave up 6 bases and J gave up 3 bases, with 11 bases separating them. CDR1 and CDR2 from the germline V gene are SQVTM and ANQGSEA. The CDR3 is 12 residues long. The CDR3 reads CSVGAGDTEAFF. The CDR3 DNA reads as TGCAGCGTCGGAGCAGGGGACACTGAAGCTTTCTTT.

The V gene is TRBV9, the J gene TRBJ2-5, with D possibly being TRBD1 (6 bases). CDR1 and CDR2 from the germline V gene are SGDLS and YYNGEE. V was pared by 1 base and J by 4 bases, with 17 bases between. This CDR3 is 16 amino acids long. Here the CDR3 reads CASSVLSRGLLETQYF. The CDR3 DNA is TGTGCCAGCAGCGTACTAAGCAGGGGTTTGTTAGAGACCCAGTACTTC.

V gene TRBV11-2 combines with J gene TRBJ2-5, with 15 bases that match TRBD2. This CDR3 is built from 16 residues. V trimming: 5 bases; J trimming: 8 bases; junction bases outside the gene matches: 9. CDR1 SGHAT and CDR2 FQNNGV come from the germline V gene. CDR3 coding DNA: TGTGCCAGCAGCGTAAACTCGGGACTAGCGGGAGGAACCCAGTACTTC. Translation: CASSVNSGLAGGTQYF.

V gene TRBV5-6 combines with J gene TRBJ1-1, with D perhaps TRBD1 (6 bases). The CDR3 consists of 13 residues. The germline V and J ends were trimmed by 0 bases and 8 bases, with 11 bases remaining between them. Germline loops: CDR1 SGHDT, CDR2 YYEEEE. CDR3 residues: CASSLGRTDEAFF. CDR3 DNA sequence: TGTGCCAGCAGCTTGGGGCGGACAGACGAAGCTTTCTTT. The full variable domain, in which reference TRBV5-6 and TRBJ1-1 provide the parts outside the CDR3, is DAGVTQSPTHLIKTRGQQVTLRCSPKSGHDTVSWYQQALGQGPQFIFQYYEEEERQRGNFPDRFSGHQFPNYSSELNVNALLLGDSALYLCASSLGRTDEAFFGQGTRLTVV.

The V and J genes are TRBV7-2 and TRBJ2-5; D is ambiguous. The V end lost 4 bases, the J end lost 1 base, and 10 bases lay between the germline ends. The germline V gene encodes CDR1 SGHTA and CDR2 FQGNSA. The CDR3 runs to 14 residues. CDR3 region: CASSSRLTQETQYF. The CDR3 DNA reads as TGTGCCAGCAGCTCCCGACTGACCCAAGAGACCCAGTACTTC.